This T cell receptor beta chain originates from a study of CD8+CD57+ T cells in acquired aplastic anemia. This CDR3 is built from 19 residues. The ends lost 3 bases at V and 6 bases at J; junction bases unmatched: 17. Looked up from germline, CDR1 is KGHSY and CDR2 is FQNENV. Points from the study as a whole: Some 31 shared CD8+ CDR3s appeared highly expressed within patients' immunodominant clones.

About this clonotype: Its antigen is as yet unknown.

The use of genomic DNA as template underpinned the TCR beta VDJ and CDR3 profiling. TCRdb reanalysed the reads using MiXCR and keeps one entry per CDR3 protein. The sample shows tens of thousands of distinct CDR3 sequences, approximately 67% of them seen only once. The receptor's source is a human donor in good health, serving as a control. The chain is built from TRBV16 and TRBJ2-5, with TRBD1 matching over 12 bases. Material: sorted CD4+, CD8+, or CD8+CD57+ T cells (not recorded which) from PBMCs. The CDR3 sequence: CASSQSSPAGTGGRKTQYF. The CDR3 DNA sequence: TGTGCCAGCAGCCAGTCCAGCCCCGCCGGGACAGGGGGCAGGAAGACCCAGTACTTC. The full variable domain, rest sourced from reference TRBV16 and TRBJ2-5, is GEEVAQTPKHLVRGEGQKAKLYCAPIKGHSYVFWYQQVLKNEFKFLISFQNENVFDETGMPKERFSAKCLPNSPCSLEIQATKLEDSAVYFCASSQSSPAGTGGRKTQYFGPGTRLLVL.